This T cell receptor (beta chain) appears in the sequencing data of a study of T-cell reconstitution after alpha-beta-depleted transplantation in children (dated by TCRdb to the mid-2010s). About the investigation overall: T-cell immune reconstitution after TCRalphabeta/CD19-depleted allogeneic hematopoietic cell transplantation in children was quantitatively tracked in the study by means of TCR repertoire profiling. The investigation overall reported the following: Apparently early alphabetaT-cell count recovery about two months after transplant reportedly relied on only several hundred rapidly expanded clones derived from non-depleted graft cells. In some patients, the high TCRbeta diversity seen at day 60 was put down to recipient T cells and intrathymic progenitors that had survived conditioning. The frequencies of hyperexpanded clones fell over the following months, and after one year, T-cell counts and TCRbeta diversity were mostly attributed to newly produced T cells.

The treatment or condition label here, explained by the study, means: allogeneic hematopoietic cell transplantation with graft depleted of TCRalphabeta T cells and CD19 B cells. TCRalphabeta/CD19-depleted allogeneic hematopoietic cell grafts were given to the transplant recipients, all of whom were children. Details on this clonotype: Its antigen remains unidentified. There are no base qualities to consult, and no much larger clone falls within one base.

Deletion took 4 bases off V and 1 base off J, with a span of 19 bases between the germline ends. The cysteine opens and the phenylalanine closes a CDR3 of 18 amino acids. The CDR3 DNA has 54 bases and is translated from base 1. For CDR1 and CDR2, the germline V gene lists SGHDN and FVKESK. Library creation used PCR. The data were produced on an Illumina HiSeq 2500. Molecular barcoding was employed in the preparation of TCR libraries, with unique molecular identifiers being used to normalize TCRbeta repertoire quantification. TCRdb handled the public reads itself, with Q25 trimming in fastp and clone calling in MiXCR, and kept productive beta chains. Rows with one shared CDR3 protein collapse into an entry with the most common genes and DNA. The table for this sample lists a few hundred thousand distinct CDR3 sequences; over 9% of them were counted only once. Clones ranked in the top ten supply 7% to 9.5% of the sample.

The receptor was derived from a boy younger than two with acute myeloid leukemia, due to receive a stem cell transplant. The sequence joins TRBV14 to TRBJ2-2, and TRBD2 may be the D gene, going by 6 matching bases. Sample: PBMCs, taken before TCRalphabeta/CD19-depleted stem cell transplant. The CDR3 has the sequence CASSPTRTVHVNTGELFF. The nucleotides are TGTGCCAGCAGCCCGACTAGGACGGTTCATGTGAACACCGGGGAGCTGTTTTTT.